These 21 T cell receptor beta chains were sequenced from one sample in a study of cytomegalovirus exposure and HLA in healthy donors. 60 Vbeta and 13 Jbeta primers were used in PCR. Only in-frame clones appear in the TCRdb table, and some are missing; sequencing was by immunoSEQ multiplex PCR. The sample lists more than 95,000 clones, 66% occurring once. The sample was PBMCs. These receptor sequences come from a woman aged 45-60 years in good health and CMV-seronegative.

This chain joins TRBV6-5 and TRBJ2-7; 7 bases are shared with TRBD1. Losses at the gene ends were 4 bases for V and 1 base for J; bases not matched to a gene: 7. The CDR3 runs to 15 residues. Germline lookup yields CDR1 MNHEY and CDR2 SVGAGI. CDR3 in DNA: TGTGCCAGCAGTTTCAAAATGGGACAGTCCTACGAGCAGTACTTC. As protein: CASSFKMGQSYEQYF.

The CDR3 loop is CAWGGFSTGELFF. The CDR3 DNA sequence: TGTGCCTGGGGAGGGTTTTCGACCGGGGAGCTGTTTTTT. V gene TRBV30 combines with J gene TRBJ2-2; tentatively, D is TRBD2 (6 bases). Germline CDR1 reads GTSNPN; CDR2 reads SVGIG (reference sequence). The CDR3 spans 13 residues. V was clipped by 5 bases and J by 5 bases, with 12 bases between them. Supplemented by reference TRBV30 and TRBJ2-2, the full variable domain reads SQTIHQWPATLVQPVGSPLSLECTVEGTSNPNLYWYRQAAGRGLQLLFYSVGIGQISSEVPQNLSASRPQDRQFILSSKKLLLSDSGFYLCAWGGFSTGELFFGEGSRLTVL.

The chain joins TRBV30 to TRBJ1-2; D might be TRBD1 (6 bases). V gave up 4 bases and J gave up 5 bases, with 17 bases separating them. This CDR3 has 14 residues. CDR1 is GTSNPN and CDR2 is SVGIG in the germline V gene (reference sequence). The CDR3 DNA reads TGTGCCTGGAAGAAAAGGACAGCGGTTTATGGCTACACCTTC. This gives the protein CAWKKRTAVYGYTF.

There are a few counts of this clone. The rearrangement joins TRBV19 to TRBJ1-5; tentative D call: TRBD1 (5 bases). This CDR3 region has 13 residues. Germline CDR1 is LNHDA and CDR2 is SQIVND (reference sequence). V gave up 4 bases and J gave up 3 bases, with 7 bases separating them. The CDR3 region has the DNA TGTGCCAGTAGTAGACAGATCAATCAGCCCCAGCATTTT. It encodes CASSRQINQPQHF.

The chain joins TRBV11-2 to TRBJ2-6, with D possibly being TRBD2 (5 bases). From germline, CDR1 is SGHAT and CDR2 FQNNGV. The ends were cut back, 2 bases at V and 4 bases at J, with 12 bases in the middle. The CDR3 covers 16 residues. The CDR3, as DNA: TGTGCCAGCAGCTTACTCCGGGATCCCGGGGCCAACGTCCTGACTTTC. Amino acid sequence: CASSLLRDPGANVLTF. The full variable domain, with the rest looked up from reference TRBV11-2 and TRBJ2-6, is EAGVAQSPRYKIIEKRQSVAFWCNPISGHATLYWYQQILGQGPKLLIQFQNNGVVDDSQLPKDRFSAERLKGVDSTLKIQPAKLEDSAVYLCASSLLRDPGANVLTFGAGSRLTVL.

The gene calls are TRBV11-2 and TRBJ2-1; D perhaps matches TRBD1 (6 bases). CDR1 is SGHAT, CDR2 FQNNGV, per germline. This CDR3 contains 14 residues. V lost 6 bases, J lost 8 bases, and 17 bases lay in between. CDR3 sequence: CASRNLDYRDEQFF. For the CDR3, the DNA is TGTGCCAGCAGAAACCTAGACTACAGGGATGAGCAGTTCTTC. The full variable domain, its missing parts supplied by reference TRBV11-2 and TRBJ2-1, is EAGVAQSPRYKIIEKRQSVAFWCNPISGHATLYWYQQILGQGPKLLIQFQNNGVVDDSQLPKDRFSAERLKGVDSTLKIQPAKLEDSAVYLCASRNLDYRDEQFFGPGTRLTVL.

V usage is TRBV28 and J usage is TRBJ2-7, with TRBD2 matching 7 bases. This CDR3 is built from 14 residues. Germline CDR1 is MDHEN and CDR2 is SYDVKM. V dropped 2 bases and J dropped 6; count of bases not matched to a gene: 7. Here the CDR3 reads CASSLVREATEQYF. The CDR3 DNA follows: TGTGCCAGCAGTTTAGTTCGGGAGGCCACCGAGCAGTACTTC.

The chain employs TRBV5-4 and TRBJ2-3, with D unclear. Germline CDR1 is SGHNT and CDR2 is YYREEE (reference sequence). This CDR3 comprises 16 residues. V lost 0 bases and J lost 0, with 11 bases in between. CDR3 sequence: CASSLGLPSSTDTQYF. CDR3 sequence (DNA): TGTGCCAGCAGCTTGGGGCTCCCTAGTAGCACAGATACGCAGTATTTT.

V and J are TRBV6-5 and TRBJ2-5, with 9 bases that match TRBD1. The J call is uncertain, as TRBJ2-7 better fits the DNA end. Per the germline V gene, CDR1 is MNHEY and CDR2 is SVGAGI. CDR3 length: 15 amino acids. CDR3 DNA: TGTGCCAGCAGTTACTCGGGACAGGGTTCTTACGAGCAGTACTTC. This translates into CASSYSGQGSYEQYF.

The J gene is TRBJ2-7, the V gene TRBV2; unclear D gene. The CDR3 has 13 amino acids. With 1 base removed from V and 5 bases from J, the gap between germline ends came to 9 bases. Germline CDR1 reads SNHLY; CDR2 reads FYNNEI. The chain's CDR3 is CASSEVPINEQYF. The CDR3 nucleotides read TGTGCCAGCAGTGAAGTCCCCATCAACGAGCAGTACTTC.

This clone came up a few times. J is TRBJ2-1 and V is TRBV4-1; 9 positions match TRBD2. Germline assignment: CDR1 MGHRA and CDR2 YSYEKL. The CDR3 runs to 15 residues. V gave up 1 base and J gave up 5 bases; unmatched junction bases: 3. For the CDR3, the DNA is TGCGCCAGCAGCCAAGGCCTAGCGGGAAACAATGAGCAGTTCTTC. Its translation is CASSQGLAGNNEQFF.

CDR3 sequence: CASSPRSGGQPQHF. CDR3 DNA: TGTGCCAGCAGTCCACGATCGGGAGGGCAGCCCCAGCATTTT. The V gene is TRBV6-6, the J gene TRBJ1-5; D is uncertain. The CDR3 is 14 amino acids. The V end lost 5 bases, the J end lost 7 bases, and 15 bases lay between the germline ends. Germline CDR1 MNHNY, CDR2 SVGAGI (reference sequence).

The J gene is TRBJ2-1, the V gene TRBV7-2, with D perhaps matching TRBD1 (5 bases). V was clipped by 6 bases and J by 9 bases, with 12 bases between them. CDR3 size: 12 residues. Germline CDR1 is SGHTA and CDR2 is FQGNSA. Written as DNA, the CDR3 is TGTGCCAGCAGTTCGTACCAGGGTGAGCAGTTCTTC. Amino acids: CASSSYQGEQFF.

The V gene is TRBV13, the J gene TRBJ1-5; D might be TRBD1 (5 bases). This CDR3 has 15 residues. Germline values: CDR1 PRHDT, CDR2 FYEKMQ (reference sequence). The germline V and J ends were trimmed by 3 bases and 7 bases, with 16 bases remaining between them. The CDR3 nucleotides are TGTGCCAGCAGCTTTTCAGGTGACAGCAGACAGCCCCAGCATTTT. Residues: CASSFSGDSRQPQHF.

V and J are TRBV28 and TRBJ1-4; TRBD1 matches at 7 bases. V was clipped by 8 bases and J by 1 base; unmatched bases: 10. The germline V gene encodes CDR1 MDHEN and CDR2 SYDVKM. The CDR3 contains 16 residues. CDR3 sequence reads: CASGLTGVGTNEKLFF. The CDR3 DNA sequence: TGTGCCAGCGGACTAACAGGGGTAGGAACTAATGAAAAACTGTTTTTT. The full variable domain, rest sourced from reference TRBV28 and TRBJ1-4, is DVKVTQSSRYLVKRTGEKVFLECVQDMDHENMFWYRQDPGLGLRLIYFSYDVKMKEKGDIPEGYSVSREKKERFSLILESASTNQTSMYLCASGLTGVGTNEKLFFGSGTQLSVL.

V usage is TRBV5-6 and J usage is TRBJ2-6; 9 bases are a match to TRBD1. Germline trimming cut 4 bases from V and 0 bases from J; bases unmatched to any gene: 8. The CDR3 extends over 18 amino acids. CDR1 is SGHDT and CDR2 is YYEEEE in the germline V gene. The CDR3 DNA reads TGTGCCAGCAGCCAGACCCGGGACAGGGTCTCTGGGGCCAACGTCCTGACTTTC. Amino acid sequence: CASSQTRDRVSGANVLTF. The complete variable domain, with remaining parts taken from reference TRBV5-6 and TRBJ2-6, reads DAGVTQSPTHLIKTRGQQVTLRCSPKSGHDTVSWYQQALGQGPQFIFQYYEEEERQRGNFPDRFSGHQFPNYSSELNVNALLLGDSALYLCASSQTRDRVSGANVLTFGAGSRLTVL.

The chain joins TRBV7-9 to TRBJ2-3, with 7 bases that match TRBD2. J gave up 2 bases and V 5 bases, and 10 bases lay outside the gene matches. Germline values: CDR1 SEHNR, CDR2 FQNEAQ (reference sequence). The CDR3 is made up of 16 amino acids. The CDR3 DNA sequence: TGTGCCAGCAGCCCGGGAGGTGGGACCGCCACAGATACGCAGTATTTT. Translating gives CASSPGGGTATDTQYF. The entire variable domain, with the rest obtained from reference TRBV7-9 and TRBJ2-3, is as follows: DTGVSQNPRHKITKRGQNVTFRCDPISEHNRLYWYRQTLGQGPEFLTYFQNEAQLEKSRLLSDRFSAERPKGSFSTLEIQRTEQGDSAMYLCASSPGGGTATDTQYFGPGTRLTVL.

The rearrangement links TRBV19 to TRBJ2-7; 10 bases are shared with TRBD2. The ends lost 0 bases at V and 5 bases at J; junction bases unmatched: 7. Germline CDR1 and CDR2: LNHDA and SQIVND (reference sequence). The CDR3 contains 16 residues. The CDR3 loop is CASSIDRPSGRNEQYF. The CDR3 bases are TGTGCCAGTAGTATAGATCGGCCTAGCGGGAGAAACGAGCAGTACTTC. The whole variable domain, remainder taken from reference TRBV19 and TRBJ2-7, is DGGITQSPKYLFRKEGQNVTLSCEQNLNHDAMYWYRQDPGQGLRLIYYSQIVNDFQKGDIAEGYSVSREKKESFPLTVTSAQKNPTAFYLCASSIDRPSGRNEQYFGPGTRLTVT.

As regards this clone: One end of the junction does not line up with germline, which may come from a read error. V and J are TRBV7-9 and TRBJ2-1; the D is unclear. CDR1 and CDR2 (germline): SEHNR, FQNEAQ (reference sequence). The length of the CDR3 is 12 residues. This CDR3 reads CSSSLHSVEQFF. In DNA, the CDR3 is TGTTCCAGCAGCTTACATTCAGTCGAGCAGTTCTTC.

In its sample, this clone was seen a few times. This chain links TRBV10-3 with TRBJ2-5; 7 bases agree with TRBD2. The CDR3 spans 14 residues. Trimming removed 6 bases from V and 4 bases from J; junction bases left unmatched: 8. Germline V lookup: CDR1 ENHRY, CDR2 SYGVKD. The CDR3 DNA follows: TGTGCCATCAGGGACTCAGCGGGATTAGAGACCCAGTACTTC. Translation: CAIRDSAGLETQYF.

CDR3 in DNA: TGCGCCAGCAGCTTGGGGGGACAGCAGCAAGAGACCCAGTACTTC. Protein sequence: CASSLGGQQQETQYF. The rearrangement joins TRBV5-1 to TRBJ2-5, with 7 bases lining up with TRBD1. This CDR3 is 15 amino acids long. The germline V gene has CDR1 SGHRS and CDR2 YFSETQ. The V gene end was trimmed by 0 bases and the J gene end by 2 bases; junction bases not matched to a gene: 4.